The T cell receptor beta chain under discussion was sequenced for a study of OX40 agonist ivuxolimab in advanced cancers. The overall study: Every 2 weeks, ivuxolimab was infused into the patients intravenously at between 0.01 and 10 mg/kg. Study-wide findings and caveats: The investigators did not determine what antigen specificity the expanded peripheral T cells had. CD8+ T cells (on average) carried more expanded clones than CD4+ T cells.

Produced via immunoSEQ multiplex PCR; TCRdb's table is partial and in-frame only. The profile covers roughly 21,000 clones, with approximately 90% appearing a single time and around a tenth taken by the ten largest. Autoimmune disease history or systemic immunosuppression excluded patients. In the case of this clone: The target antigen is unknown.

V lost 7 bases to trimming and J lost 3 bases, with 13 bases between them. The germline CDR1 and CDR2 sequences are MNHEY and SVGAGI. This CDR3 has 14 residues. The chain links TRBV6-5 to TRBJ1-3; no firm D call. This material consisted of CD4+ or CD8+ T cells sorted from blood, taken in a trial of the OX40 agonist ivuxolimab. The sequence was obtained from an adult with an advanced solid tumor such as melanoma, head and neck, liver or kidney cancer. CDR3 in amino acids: CASTLGVGGNTIYF. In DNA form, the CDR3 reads TGTGCCAGCACGCTTGGGGTGGGTGGAAACACCATATATTTT.